The 3 T cell receptor beta chains in this list originate from one sample, sequenced in a study of response to subunit inactivated influenza vaccine. TCRdb itself ran the RT-PCR reads through MiXCR, one entry per CDR3 protein. Seen here are around 790,000 distinct CDR3 sequences, 21% observed once, and the top ten hold roughly 10%. This material consisted of PBMCs from blood, taken 5 days after vaccination. The receptors stem from a man aged 50-60 years who received an inactivated influenza vaccine.

Only a few counts were recorded for this clonotype. V is TRBV7-2 and J is TRBJ2-2, with D uncertain. The V gene's germline CDR1 is SGHTA and CDR2 FQGNSA. Trimming took off 5 bases at V and 7 bases at J, with 5 bases between the two ends. The CDR3 spans 11 residues. For the CDR3, the DNA is TGTGCCAGCAGCCGCTTCGGGGAGCTGTTTTTT. It encodes CASSRFGELFF.

The chain combines TRBV12-3 or TRBV12-4 with TRBJ2-2; 7 bases align to TRBD2. Unmatched junction bases numbered 8, after V lost 3 bases and J lost 7 bases. The CDR3 runs to 15 residues. The DNA of the CDR3 is TGTGCCAGCAGTTTTAAAGCGGGAAGGGGCGGGGAGCTGTTTTTT. Protein sequence: CASSFKAGRGGELFF.

This clonotype was observed a few times. The chain employs TRBV12-3 or TRBV12-4 and TRBJ2-1, with 13 bases aligning to TRBD2. V trimming: 2 bases; J trimming: 8 bases; junction bases outside the gene matches: 9. The CDR3 is 17 amino acids. The DNA of the CDR3 is TGTGCCAGCAGTTTACCCCCGGGACTAGCGGGAAGCCATGAGCAGTTCTTC. It yields the protein CASSLPPGLAGSHEQFF.